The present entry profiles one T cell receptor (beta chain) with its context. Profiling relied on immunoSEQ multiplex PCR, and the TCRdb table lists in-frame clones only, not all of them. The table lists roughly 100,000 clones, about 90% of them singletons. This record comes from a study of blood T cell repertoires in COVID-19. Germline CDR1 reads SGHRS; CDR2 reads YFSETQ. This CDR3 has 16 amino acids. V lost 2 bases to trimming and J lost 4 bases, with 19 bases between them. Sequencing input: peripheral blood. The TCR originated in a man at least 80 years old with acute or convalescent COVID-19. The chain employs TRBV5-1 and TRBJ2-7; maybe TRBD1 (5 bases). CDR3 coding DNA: TGCGCCAGCAGCTTAGGGGCAGGCCAAATTTCGTACGAGCAGTACTTC. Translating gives CASSLGAGQISYEQYF.